The source of this T cell receptor beta chain is a study of Ad26.COV2.S vaccination and SARS-CoV-2 variants. Study-wide context: Donor had been placed in the Ad26.COV2.S arm of the COV1001 trial. Into the muscle, Ad26.COV2.S was dosed once or twice, 56 days apart.

Findings of the study overall: Substantial breadth was reportedly displayed by spike-specific CD8+ and CD4+ T cell responses after vaccination.

Germline V CDR1 and CDR2: MNHEY, SVGAGI. Between the trimmed V and J ends, which lost 5 bases and 8 bases, there was a span of 13 bases. The CDR3 loop spans 13 amino acids. On this clone itself: The target antigen is unknown.

The data were produced by immunoSEQ multiplex PCR, yet TCRdb's version contains in-frame clones alone and is incomplete. The data show 450,000 to 550,000 clones, with nearly 90% seen just once and approximately 2.5% held by the top ten. This sample's treatment: around 19 received Ad26.COV2.S at low or high dose, single or two shots; 5 received placebo; per-sample allocation not given. Sampling was done on day 63 after the first vaccine or placebo injection. An adult aged 18-55 years in Boston served as the donor. The clonotype was recovered from a person between 18 and 60 years old who received the Ad26.COV2.S COVID-19 vaccine or a placebo. This material consisted of peripheral blood, taken in a trial of Ad26.COV2.S vaccine versus placebo. This rearrangement joins TRBV6-5 to TRBJ2-4; D is perhaps TRBD1 (6 bases). The CDR3: CASSQRTDDIQYF. CDR3 nucleotides: TGTGCCAGCAGTCAGAGGACAGATGACATTCAGTACTTC.